This passage covers 10 T cell receptor beta chains from one sample sequenced in a study of read filtering for tumor transcriptome and immune sequencing. From around 440 ng of RNA, a library with molecular barcoded alpha/delta and beta/gamma adaptors was made. A single record per CDR3 protein comes from TCRdb applying MiXCR to the reads. The table lists around 65,000 distinct CDR3 sequences, about 19% of them singletons. The sample comprised a population of CD138-negative cells sorted from bone marrow. These receptors all stem from a donor older than 35 with multiple myeloma.

This clonotype is deemed medium-sized (0.01 to 0.1%). CDR3 sequence: CASIPSGGSGYEQFF. The CDR3 DNA reads as TGTGCCAGTATTCCTAGCGGGGGGTCGGGGTATGAGCAGTTCTTC. This chain uses TRBV19 with TRBJ2-1, with TRBD2 matching over 11 bases. The CDR3 runs 15 residues. Germline V lookup: CDR1 LNHDA, CDR2 SQIVND (reference sequence). V dropped 7 bases and J dropped 8; count of bases not matched to a gene: 10.

At least ten counts were recorded for this clonotype. The CDR3 protein is CASTETGGGVTEAFF. CDR3 DNA sequence: TGCGCCAGCACCGAGACAGGGGGGGGTGTCACTGAAGCTTTCTTT. The chain carries TRBV5-1 and TRBJ1-1, with 9 bases matching TRBD1. After removal of 6 bases from V and 4 bases from J, the junction contained 10 bases not matched to a gene. This CDR3 spans 15 amino acids. CDR1 is SGHRS and CDR2 is YFSETQ in the germline V gene.

The rearrangement joins TRBV5-1 to TRBJ2-5; TRBD1 or TRBD2 may be the D gene (5 bases each). The CDR3 covers 14 residues. V gave up 2 bases and J gave up 2 bases, with 10 bases separating them. Germline values: CDR1 SGHRS, CDR2 YFSETQ. As DNA, the CDR3 is TGCGCCAGCAGCTTCGGGGCAGTTCAAGAGACCCAGTACTTC. Its translation is CASSFGAVQETQYF.

This clonotype was observed a handful of times. The CDR3 DNA follows: TGTGCCGGGGGCGGGGGCGGCTACGAGCAGTACTTC. It codes for CAGGGGGYEQYF. This chain connects TRBV6-1 to TRBJ2-7; D might be TRBD2 (7 bases). The germline CDR1 and CDR2 sequences are MNHNS and SASEGT. This CDR3 contains 12 residues. Deletions cut 11 bases from V and 3 bases from J, with 14 bases between.

This clonotype was seen once. A read error may produce the germline difference seen at one junction end. The chain combines TRBV20-1 with TRBJ2-3; D gene unclear. The CDR3 is 12 amino acids. Germline values: CDR1 DFQATT, CDR2 SNEGSKA (reference sequence). The CDR3: CSARGPSDTQYF. CDR3 bases: TGCAGTGCTAGGGGCCCTTCAGATACGCAGTATTTC.

This clonotype appeared many times. The rearrangement joins TRBV6-1 to TRBJ2-3; 10 bases match TRBD2. The CDR3 is 15 residues long. Looked up from germline, CDR1 is MNHNS and CDR2 is SASEGT. The trim removed 2 bases at V and 6 bases at J, leaving 5 bases unmatched. The CDR3 protein is CASSELAGVGDTQYF. The CDR3 DNA is TGTGCCAGCAGTGAACTAGCGGGAGTAGGTGATACGCAGTATTTT.

There are many counts of this clonotype. J is TRBJ1-2 and V is TRBV28; D unclear. Germline values: CDR1 MDHEN, CDR2 SYDVKM. The length of the CDR3 is 12 residues. V dropped 7 bases and J dropped 1 base, with 7 bases sitting between them. Here the CDR3 reads CASNSLNYGYTF. The CDR3 DNA reads as TGTGCCAGCAACTCACTTAACTATGGCTACACCTTC.

The table lists this clonotype with many counts. This sequence joins TRBV19 and TRBJ2-1, with D possibly matching TRBD2 (5 bases). This CDR3 has 13 residues. The V end lost 3 bases, the J end lost 6 bases, and 9 bases lay between the germline ends. Germline values: CDR1 LNHDA, CDR2 SQIVND (reference sequence). The CDR3 DNA sequence: TGTGCCAGTAGTATGGGGAGAATCAATGAGCAGTTCTTC. Residues: CASSMGRINEQFF.

This clonotype was picked up many times. CDR3 loop: CASSFGANTEAFF. The DNA of the CDR3 is TGCGCCAGCAGCTTCGGGGCGAACACTGAAGCTTTCTTT. V usage is TRBV5-1 and J usage is TRBJ1-1, with D perhaps matching TRBD1 (5 bases). CDR1 and CDR2 from the germline V gene are SGHRS and YFSETQ. V was pared by 2 bases and J by 1 base, with 6 bases between. This CDR3 has 13 amino acids.

This clonotype was seen at least ten times. V is TRBV30 and J is TRBJ1-1, with D tentatively TRBD1 (5 bases). Germline CDR1 and CDR2: GTSNPN and SVGIG (reference sequence). This CDR3 is 11 amino acids long. V was cut by 8 bases and J by 0 bases, with 7 bases left in between. The CDR3, as DNA: TGTGCCCGACAGTTGAACACTGAAGCTTTCTTT. As protein: CARQLNTEAFF.